The present T cell receptor beta chain was sequenced within a study of T cells in Graves' hyperthyroidism and ophthalmopathy. Study-wide background: Before treatment of any kind, peripheral blood was taken at initial diagnosis.

This clonotype has a count of ten or more. No antigen is known for it. Trimming took 1 base from V and 4 from J, leaving 11 bases between them. CDR1 SGHRS and CDR2 YFSETQ come from the germline V gene. CDR3 size: 15 residues. Notes on the study in general: Most expanded thyroid clonotypes above 0.001 recurred in blood.

TCR beta CDR3 regions were amplified from RNA transcripts. A set of HTBI primers served as the primers for a first-round RT-PCR of the TCR CDR3. MiXCR, run by TCRdb on the multiplex PCR reads, gives a single entry per CDR3 protein. The data hold some 530,000 distinct CDR3 sequences, with 22% observed a single time. Sequencing was done on a sample of blood. The origin of this receptor is an older woman with Graves' ophthalmopathy. The chain uses TRBV5-1 and TRBJ2-2; tentative D call: TRBD2 (6 bases). The CDR3 is CASSLSSGPTGELFF. CDR3 in DNA: TGCGCCAGCAGCTTGAGTAGCGGTCCCACCGGGGAGCTGTTTTTT.